This T cell receptor (beta chain) was identified during a study of blood T cell repertoires in COVID-19. Study-level information: The analysed material was cDNA or gDNA that came from T cells, B-cell-depleted T cells, or PBMCs.

The J segment lost 4 bases and the V segment lost 4 bases, leaving 6 bases of the junction unmatched. Germline CDR1 LGHDT, CDR2 YNNKEL (reference sequence). This CDR3 has 16 residues. In the authors' methods: Amplifying reference gene primers gave estimates of nucleated cell counts. Only in-frame clones appear in the TCRdb table, and some are missing; sequencing was by immunoSEQ multiplex PCR. V and J calls plus clone size are reproduced from that table; the DNA served to infer D and trimming. Counted here are a few hundred thousand clones, about 90% occurring once; the ten biggest clones make up 1.9%.

This TCR derives from a man aged 40-50 years with active or convalescent COVID-19. The sequenced sample consisted of peripheral blood. The chain combines TRBV3-1 (or the pseudogene TRBV3-2) with TRBJ2-2; 10 bases are shared with TRBD2. In DNA form, the CDR3 reads TGTGCCAGCAGCCCTGTACTAGCGGGAACCACCGGGGAGCTGTTTTTT. Translated: CASSPVLAGTTGELFF.